This TCR beta chain was sequenced for a study of T cell repertoires in cytomegalovirus infection. Overall study: The public TCR beta signatures pointed to both CMV infection and matching HLA type.

Study-level points and caveats: CMV-specific TCR beta clonotypes restricted by HLA-C dominated the ex vivo response. Frequencies of public TCR beta families were cumulated, and this identified carriers of CMV plus the relevant HLA.

MiXCR, applied by TCRdb to the reads, yields one record per CDR3 protein. The sample includes some 440,000 distinct CDR3 sequences, 31% of them seen just once. This CDR3 comprises 12 residues. The ends were cut back, 5 bases at V and 7 bases at J, with 10 bases in the middle. Looked up from germline, CDR1 is SGHVS and CDR2 is FQNEAQ. This clonotype was seen ten or more times. No antigen is known for it. The chain couples TRBV7-8 to TRBJ2-3, with D possibly matching TRBD2 (5 bases). Specimen: PBMCs. The receptor was derived from a human donor in good health (CMV status not recorded). Some clones in this sample may be carry-over from other donors' samples. For the CDR3, the DNA is TGTGCCAGCAGCCTGACTACCCATACGCAGTATTTT. It is translated as CASSLTTHTQYF.